This T cell receptor (beta chain) was obtained from a study of T-cell reconstitution after alpha-beta-depleted transplantation in children. Study-wide points: Reportedly, roughly two months post-transplant, alpha-beta T cells arose from several hundred expanded graft clones.

This clonotype was counted between two and nine times. The antigen remains undetermined. For TCRbeta, the library was prepared with unique molecular identifiers. TCRdb called the PCR reads again in MiXCR, with one record for every CDR3 protein. The repertoire holds 700,000 to 950,000 distinct CDR3 sequences, with less than 20% as singletons. Trimming shortened V by 3 bases and J by 1 base, and 19 bases separated the two germline ends. Germline lookup yields CDR1 SGHVS and CDR2 FQNEAQ. There are 17 residues in the CDR3. The rearrangement links TRBV7-8 to TRBJ2-7; possibly TRBD1 or TRBD2 for D (5 bases each). The sequence came from a male patient between 5 and 17 years old who had a stem cell transplant for acute lymphoblastic leukemia, so the T cells may come from the graft donor. The material was PBMCs, mostly from graft donor cells, obtained 360 days after TCRalphabeta/CD19-depleted stem cell transplant. The CDR3: CASSFLSEGPLSYEQYF. DNA for the CDR3: TGTGCCAGCAGCTTCCTCTCCGAGGGGCCCCTTTCCTACGAGCAGTACTTC.